A single sample is the source of the 24 T cell receptor beta chains below, sequenced in a study of blood T cell repertoires in COVID-19. Measured with immunoSEQ multiplex PCR; TCRdb has only the in-frame clones, and not every one. Of over 200,000 clones in the sample, 80% to 90% are singletons; the top ten hold around a tenth. Specimen: PBMCs or T cells enriched from blood (not recorded which). These receptors were collected from a man aged 35 to 55 who had recovered from COVID-19.

This chain uses TRBV7-9 with TRBJ1-1; D possibly corresponds to TRBD1 (6 bases). This CDR3 spans 12 amino acids. V gave up 8 bases and J gave up 6 bases, with 13 bases separating them. Germline loops: CDR1 SEHNR, CDR2 FQNEAQ (reference sequence). CDR3 protein: CASWTEVPEAFF. In DNA form, the CDR3 reads TGTGCCAGCTGGACAGAAGTTCCTGAAGCTTTCTTT.

This chain links TRBV6-1 with TRBJ1-5; 7 bases are shared with TRBD1. Germline V lookup: CDR1 MNHNS, CDR2 SASEGT. Trimming cost V 0 bases and J 2 bases; bases outside gene matches: 7. The CDR3 spans 17 residues. CDR3 coding DNA: TGTGCCAGCAGTGAAGCCGGAGGGACAGTCGGCAATCAGCCCCAGCATTTT. The encoded protein is CASSEAGGTVGNQPQHF.

Of note for this clone: This specimen includes other DNA sequences encoding the same CDR3. This rearrangement joins TRBV7-3 to TRBJ2-5, with 15 nucleotides matching TRBD2. Germline V gene sequence: CDR1 SGHTA, CDR2 FQGTGA. The CDR3 runs to 16 residues. V shed 5 bases, J shed 2 bases, and the junction held 3 bases outside the gene matches. CDR3 region: CASSPGLAGGQETQYF. The CDR3 bases are TGTGCCAGCAGCCCCGGACTAGCGGGGGGGCAAGAGACCCAGTACTTC. Supplemented by reference TRBV7-3 and TRBJ2-5, the full variable domain reads GAGVSQTPSNKVTEKGKYVELRCDPISGHTALYWYRQSLGQGPEFLIYFQGTGAADDSGLPNDRFFAVRPEGSVSTLKIQRTERGDSAVYLCASSPGLAGGQETQYFGPGTRLLVL.

The rearrangement links TRBV9 to TRBJ1-1; D gene ambiguous. Germline CDR1 is SGDLS and CDR2 is YYNGEE. The CDR3 consists of 11 residues. V lost 4 bases, J lost 7 bases, and 8 bases lay in between. The DNA of the CDR3 is TGTGCCAGCAGCCCTTTAGTTGAAGCTTTCTTT. Protein product: CASSPLVEAFF.

This sequence joins TRBV28 and TRBJ1-5; D remains unclear. There are 14 residues in the CDR3. Germline lookup yields CDR1 MDHEN and CDR2 SYDVKM. V lost 3 bases and J lost 0, with 6 bases in between. CDR3 amino acids: CASSFRSSNQPQHF. CDR3 in DNA: TGTGCCAGCAGTTTCCGGTCTAGCAATCAGCCCCAGCATTTT.

The gene calls are TRBV9 and TRBJ1-5; 12 bases match TRBD1. The CDR3 has 15 residues. Germline assignment: CDR1 SGDLS and CDR2 YYNGEE. With V trimmed by 3 bases and J by 8 bases, 6 bases remained unmatched. Here the CDR3 reads CASSAGTGGREPQHF. CDR3 nucleotides: TGTGCCAGCAGCGCCGGGACAGGGGGCAGGGAGCCCCAGCATTTT.

The chain recombines TRBV5-6 with TRBJ1-5; tentative D call: TRBD1 (5 bases). The CDR3 length is 13 residues. V lost 4 bases and J 2 bases, leaving 7 bases between the germline ends. Germline V CDR1 and CDR2: SGHDT, YYEEEE. The CDR3 reads CASSGGGNQPQHF. As DNA, the CDR3 is TGTGCCAGCAGCGGGGGGGGCAATCAGCCCCAGCATTTT.

V is TRBV27 and J is TRBJ2-3, with D unresolved. This CDR3 contains 15 residues. Germline CDR1 reads MNHEY; CDR2 reads SMNVEV (reference sequence). V lost 4 bases and J lost 0, with 11 bases in between. The DNA of the CDR3 is TGTGCCAGCAGTTCCTTGAAGACTAGCACAGATACGCAGTATTTT. It is translated as CASSSLKTSTDTQYF.

The chain carries TRBV7-8 and TRBJ1-2; no clear D. The germline V and J ends were trimmed by 2 bases and 3 bases, with 13 bases remaining between them. Germline V lookup: CDR1 SGHVS, CDR2 FQNEAQ. There are 15 residues in the CDR3. As DNA, the CDR3 is TGTGCCAGCAGCTTAAATGCCCTGGGCGACTATGGCTACACCTTC. Residues: CASSLNALGDYGYTF.

The chain joins TRBV3-1 (or the pseudogene TRBV3-2) to TRBJ2-2, with a possible D match to TRBD1 (5 bases). The CDR3 runs to 14 residues. Germline V gene data show CDR1 as LGHDT and CDR2 as YNNKEL (reference sequence). The V and J ends lost 6 bases and 4 bases respectively, with 12 bases between them. The CDR3 sequence is CASSLKGLTGELFF. CDR3 bases: TGTGCCAGCAGTCTCAAGGGGCTCACCGGGGAGCTGTTTTTT.

This clone was detected once. The chain is built from TRBV5-4 and TRBJ2-3; 10 positions match TRBD2. V trimming: 3 bases; J trimming: 1 base; junction bases outside the gene matches: 2. The CDR3 extends over 15 amino acids. CDR1 SGHNT and CDR2 YYREEE come from the germline V gene (reference sequence). This chain's CDR3 is CASSSLAGGTDTQYF. CDR3 DNA sequence: TGTGCCAGCAGCTCTCTAGCGGGGGGCACAGATACGCAGTATTTT.

The chain has TRBV9 and TRBJ1-2, with 7 bases identical to TRBD1. J was trimmed by 7 bases and V by 3 bases; bases with no gene match: 6. The CDR3 length is 13 residues. CDR1 and CDR2 from the germline V gene are SGDLS and YYNGEE. Here the CDR3 reads CASSANTGVGYTF. The CDR3 bases are TGTGCCAGCAGCGCGAATACAGGGGTTGGCTACACCTTC.

The chain employs TRBV5-4 and TRBJ1-1; 8 nucleotides match TRBD1. CDR1 and CDR2 from the germline V gene are SGHNT and YYREEE (reference sequence). The CDR3 is made up of 13 amino acids. The junction had 0 bases not matched to a gene; V was cut back by 0 bases and J by 5 bases. CDR3 protein: CASSLDRGTEAFF. Here the CDR3 DNA reads TGTGCCAGCAGCTTGGACAGGGGGACTGAAGCTTTCTTT.

As DNA, the CDR3 is TGTGCTAGTGGTTTGGTACGGACAGCGCCCGGGCAGGGCAATCAGCCCCAGCATTTT. Its translation: CASGLVRTAPGQGNQPQHF. The chain combines TRBV12-5 with TRBJ1-5, with a possible D match to TRBD1 (6 bases). Trimming stripped 0 bases from V and 2 bases from J, with 20 bases between. Germline V gene data show CDR1 as LGHNT and CDR2 as FRNRAP. This CDR3 has 19 residues.

The rearrangement links TRBV4-1 to TRBJ1-5; D remains unclear. The CDR3 is 17 residues long. Trimming removed 4 bases from V and 10 bases from J, with 26 bases in between. The germline V gene encodes CDR1 MGHRA and CDR2 YSYEKL. This chain's CDR3 is CASSPILSLGQAVPQHF. CDR3 coding DNA: TGCGCCAGCAGCCCCATTTTAAGCCTTGGCCAGGCTGTTCCCCAGCATTTT.

This clone was detected only once. The V call is TRBV27, the J call TRBJ2-1; D might be TRBD2 (6 bases). The germline V gene encodes CDR1 MNHEY and CDR2 SMNVEV (reference sequence). V lost 6 bases to trimming and J lost 1 base, with 13 bases between them. CDR3 length: 15 residues. The CDR3: CASSSPGLSYNEQFF. As DNA, the CDR3 is TGTGCCAGCAGCTCTCCGGGACTTTCCTACAATGAGCAGTTCTTC.

There are many counts of this clone. The chain links TRBV5-5 to TRBJ2-1, with D possibly TRBD1 on 6 matching bases. The CDR3 totals 16 residues. The germline V gene encodes CDR1 SGHKS and CDR2 YYEKEE (reference sequence). V lost 0 bases, J lost 3 bases, and 13 bases lay in between. CDR3: CASSLVAGVYYNEQFF. The CDR3 region has the DNA TGTGCCAGCAGCTTGGTGGCAGGGGTTTACTACAATGAGCAGTTCTTC. Complete variable domain (other parts from reference TRBV5-5 and TRBJ2-1): DAGVTQSPTHLIKTRGQQVTLRCSPISGHKSVSWYQQVLGQGPQFIFQYYEKEERGRGNFPDRFSARQFPNYSSELNVNALLLGDSALYLCASSLVAGVYYNEQFFGPGTRLTVL.

As DNA, the CDR3 is TGTGCCAGCAGTGATCGCGTCGCTAACTATGGCTACACCTTC. Protein: CASSDRVANYGYTF. The rearrangement links TRBV25-1 to TRBJ1-2; D remains ambiguous. Per germline, CDR1 MGHDK and CDR2 SYGVNS. V lost 3 bases and J lost 0, with 8 bases in between. The CDR3 consists of 14 residues.

This sequence joins TRBV19 and TRBJ1-3; D unclear. Germline CDR1 reads LNHDA; CDR2 reads SQIVND (reference sequence). The CDR3 runs to 13 residues. With 6 bases removed from V and 2 bases from J, the gap between germline ends came to 8 bases. The CDR3 sequence: CASRSPAGNTIYF. DNA for the CDR3: TGTGCCAGTAGGAGTCCGGCTGGAAACACCATATATTTT.

V gene TRBV19 combines with J gene TRBJ1-1; 8 nucleotides match TRBD1. CDR3 length equals 15 residues. In germline, CDR1 is LNHDA, CDR2 SQIVND (reference sequence). V lost 7 bases and J lost 3; bases outside the gene matches: 10. CDR3 residues: CASKNDRGRYTEAFF. CDR3 sequence (DNA): TGTGCCAGTAAGAACGACAGGGGTAGGTACACTGAAGCTTTCTTT.

The V and J genes are TRBV9 and TRBJ2-7; no firm D call. The CDR3 length is 13 residues. Trimming took off 0 bases at V and 6 bases at J, with 10 bases between the two ends. Per germline, CDR1 SGDLS and CDR2 YYNGEE. In DNA, the CDR3 is TGTGCCAGCAGCGTAGAATTCGGGTCCGAGCAGTACTTC. Its protein product is CASSVEFGSEQYF.

This clone was counted between two and nine times. V usage is TRBV4-2 and J usage is TRBJ2-1; TRBD2 agrees at 10 bases. The germline gives CDR1 LGHNA, CDR2 YNFKEQ. Trimming took 1 base from V and 4 from J; bases not matched to a gene: 4. The CDR3 is made up of 16 amino acids. The CDR3 DNA reads as TGTGCCAGCAGCCAAGGAAGCGGGGGGGCTTACAATGAGCAGTTCTTC. Protein product: CASSQGSGGAYNEQFF.

V gene TRBV27 combines with J gene TRBJ1-1; weak D call: TRBD1 (6 bases). V was cut by 5 bases and J by 6 bases, with 13 bases left in between. CDR3 length: 13 residues. Germline CDR1 MNHEY, CDR2 SMNVEV (reference sequence). The CDR3 loop reads CASSQRTVSEAFF. The CDR3 DNA is TGTGCCAGCAGTCAGCGGACAGTATCTGAAGCTTTCTTT.

The chain employs TRBV5-6 and TRBJ2-4; 8 bases fit TRBD1. After removal of 6 bases from V and 4 bases from J, the junction contained 12 bases not matched to a gene. The germline V gene encodes CDR1 SGHDT and CDR2 YYEEEE. The CDR3 is 16 residues long. The CDR3 DNA reads as TGTGCCAGCACCTCCGGGACAGGAATCGATAAAAACATTCAGTACTTC. Its translation is CASTSGTGIDKNIQYF.